The clone carrying this TCR beta chain was picked up a small number of times. Since the CDR3 does not end with the conserved phenylalanine or tryptophan, this likely comes from a read error. It is unclear where the CDR3 begins or ends on the DNA, so no DNA is shown, and the CDR3 is as TCRdb lists it. This sample was taken from a study of CD8+CD57+ T cells in acquired aplastic anemia. Genomic DNA was employed as the template in profiling TCR beta VDJ and CDR3. In TCRdb, the reads were re-called with MiXCR into one record per CDR3 protein. The repertoire holds approximately 100,000 distinct CDR3 sequences, about 63% seen once, with approximately 65% in the top ten. Patients selected for sequencing had displayed CD8+CD57+ cell expansion by flow cytometry. Each of the patients presented with severe acquired aplastic anemia. Inclusive of both ends, the CDR3 amounts to 8 amino acids. Germline loops: CDR1 DFQATT, CDR2 SNEGSKA (reference sequence).

This clonotype was sampled from a human donor with aplastic anemia. V usage is TRBV20-1 and J usage is TRBJ1-3. The sequencing sample was made of sorted CD4+, CD8+, or CD8+CD57+ T cells (not recorded which) from PBMCs. The CDR3 protein is CSAREGGN.